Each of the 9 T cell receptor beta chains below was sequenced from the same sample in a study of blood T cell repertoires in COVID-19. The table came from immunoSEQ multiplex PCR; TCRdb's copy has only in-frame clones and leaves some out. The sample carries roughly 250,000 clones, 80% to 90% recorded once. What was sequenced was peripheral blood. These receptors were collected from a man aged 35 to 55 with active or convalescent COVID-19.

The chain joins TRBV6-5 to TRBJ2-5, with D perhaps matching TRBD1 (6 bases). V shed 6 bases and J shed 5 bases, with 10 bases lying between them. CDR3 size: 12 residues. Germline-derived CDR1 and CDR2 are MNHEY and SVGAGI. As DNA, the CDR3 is TGTGCCAGCAGACAGGGTGGGGAGACCCAGTACTTC. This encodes CASRQGGETQYF.

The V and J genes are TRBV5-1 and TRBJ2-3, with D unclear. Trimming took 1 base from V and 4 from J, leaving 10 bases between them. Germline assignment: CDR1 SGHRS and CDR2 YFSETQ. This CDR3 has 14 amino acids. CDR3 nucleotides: TGCGCCAGCAGCTTGCAGGCACCACCAGATACGCAGTATTTT. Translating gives CASSLQAPPDTQYF.

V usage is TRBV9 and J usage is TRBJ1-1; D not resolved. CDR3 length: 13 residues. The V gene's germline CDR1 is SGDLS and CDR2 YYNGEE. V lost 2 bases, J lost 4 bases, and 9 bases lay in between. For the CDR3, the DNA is TGTGCCAGCAGCGTCGAGGTAGGCACTGAAGCTTTCTTT. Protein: CASSVEVGTEAFF.

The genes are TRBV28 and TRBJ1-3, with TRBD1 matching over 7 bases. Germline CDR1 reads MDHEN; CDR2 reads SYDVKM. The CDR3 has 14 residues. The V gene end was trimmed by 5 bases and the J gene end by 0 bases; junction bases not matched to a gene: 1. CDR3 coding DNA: TGTGCCAGCAGTGGGACAGTCTCTGGAAACACCATATATTTT. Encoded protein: CASSGTVSGNTIYF.

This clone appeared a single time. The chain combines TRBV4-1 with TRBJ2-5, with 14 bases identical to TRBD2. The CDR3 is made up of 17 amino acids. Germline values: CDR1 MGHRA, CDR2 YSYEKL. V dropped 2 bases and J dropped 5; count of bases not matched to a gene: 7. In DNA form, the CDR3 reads TGCGCCAGCAGCCAAACGACTAGCGGGAGGGCCGGGGAGACCCAGTACTTC. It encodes CASSQTTSGRAGETQYF.

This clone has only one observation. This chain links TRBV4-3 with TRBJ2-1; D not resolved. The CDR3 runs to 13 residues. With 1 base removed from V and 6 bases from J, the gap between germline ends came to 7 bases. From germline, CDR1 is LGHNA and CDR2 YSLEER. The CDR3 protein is CASSQGLANEQFF. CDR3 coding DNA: TGCGCCAGCAGCCAAGGGCTGGCCAATGAGCAGTTCTTC.

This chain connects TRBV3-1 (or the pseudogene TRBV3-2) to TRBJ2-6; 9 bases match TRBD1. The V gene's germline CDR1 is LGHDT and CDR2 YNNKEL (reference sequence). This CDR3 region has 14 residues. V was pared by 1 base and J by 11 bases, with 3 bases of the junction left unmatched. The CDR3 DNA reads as TGTGCCAGCAGCCAAGGGGACAGGGAGGACGTCCTGACTTTC. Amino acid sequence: CASSQGDREDVLTF.

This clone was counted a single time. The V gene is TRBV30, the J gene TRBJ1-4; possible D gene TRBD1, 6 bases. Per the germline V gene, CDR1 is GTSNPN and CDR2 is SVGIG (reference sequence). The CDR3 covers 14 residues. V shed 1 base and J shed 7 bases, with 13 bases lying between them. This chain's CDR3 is CAWSDGQGGEKLFF. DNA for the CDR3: TGTGCCTGGAGTGACGGTCAAGGGGGTGAAAAACTGTTTTTT. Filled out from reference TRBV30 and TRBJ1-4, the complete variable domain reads SQTIHQWPATLVQPVGSPLSLECTVEGTSNPNLYWYRQAAGRGLQLLFYSVGIGQISSEVPQNLSASRPQDRQFILSSKKLLLSDSGFYLCAWSDGQGGEKLFFGSGTQLSVL.

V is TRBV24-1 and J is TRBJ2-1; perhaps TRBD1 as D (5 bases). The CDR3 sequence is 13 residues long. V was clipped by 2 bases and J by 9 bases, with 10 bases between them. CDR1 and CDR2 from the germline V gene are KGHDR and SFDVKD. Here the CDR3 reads CATSDYQRGEQFF. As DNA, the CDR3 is TGTGCCACCAGTGATTACCAAAGGGGTGAGCAGTTCTTC.